This TCR beta chain was sequenced for a study of OX40 agonist ivuxolimab in advanced cancers. Study details: Prior anti-PD-1, anti-PD-L1 or anti-CTLA-4 therapy did not bar entry, and 40% had some.

People who had autoimmune disease history or systemic immunosuppression were excluded. Germline CDR1 is MGHRA and CDR2 is YSYEKL. J was trimmed by 14 bases and V by 1 base; bases with no gene match: 18. The CDR3 is made up of 16 amino acids. The protocol was immunoSEQ multiplex PCR, while the TCRdb copy is restricted to in-frame clones and leaves out a portion. The table has more than 75,000 clones, roughly 86% seen once. This TCR was sampled from an adult with an advanced solid tumor such as melanoma, head and neck, liver or kidney cancer. The chain is built from TRBV4-1 and TRBJ1-1, with TRBD1 matching 8 bases. The starting material was CD4+ or CD8+ T cells sorted from blood, obtained in a trial of the OX40 agonist ivuxolimab. The CDR3 nucleotides read TGCGCCAGCAGCCAAGGCTTAAACGTTGGCAGGGGGCGCAAATTCTTT. It is translated as CASSQGLNVGRGRKFF.